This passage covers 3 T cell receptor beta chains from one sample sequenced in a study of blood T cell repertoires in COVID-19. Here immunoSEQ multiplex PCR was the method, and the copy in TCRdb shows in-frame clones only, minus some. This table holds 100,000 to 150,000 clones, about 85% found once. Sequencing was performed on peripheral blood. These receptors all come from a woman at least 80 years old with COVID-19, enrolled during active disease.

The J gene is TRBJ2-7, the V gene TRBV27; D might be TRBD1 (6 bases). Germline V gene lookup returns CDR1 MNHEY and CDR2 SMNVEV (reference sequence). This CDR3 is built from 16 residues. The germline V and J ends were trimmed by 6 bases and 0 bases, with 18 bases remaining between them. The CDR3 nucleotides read TGTGCCAGCAGCCCACGACTGACCAGGGGCTCCTACGAGCAGTACTTC. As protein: CASSPRLTRGSYEQYF.

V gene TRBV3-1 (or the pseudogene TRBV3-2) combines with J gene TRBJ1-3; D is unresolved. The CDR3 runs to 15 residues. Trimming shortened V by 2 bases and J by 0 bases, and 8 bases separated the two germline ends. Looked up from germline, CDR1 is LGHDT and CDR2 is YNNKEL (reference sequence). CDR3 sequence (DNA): TGTGCCAGCAGCCAAAATACGGGCTCTGGAAACACCATATATTTT. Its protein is CASSQNTGSGNTIYF.

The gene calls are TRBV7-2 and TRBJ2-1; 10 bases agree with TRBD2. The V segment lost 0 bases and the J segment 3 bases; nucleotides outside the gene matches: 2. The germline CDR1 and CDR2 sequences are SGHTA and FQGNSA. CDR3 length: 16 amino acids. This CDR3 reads CASSLAPSGSYNEQFF. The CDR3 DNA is TGTGCCAGCAGCTTAGCCCCTAGCGGGAGCTACAATGAGCAGTTCTTC.